The 7 T cell receptor beta chains given below trace back to one sample, sequenced in a study of shared clonotypes between healthy human individuals. Only in-frame clones appear in the TCRdb table, and some are missing; sequencing was by immunoSEQ multiplex PCR. The sample has approximately 2.5 million clones, 90% to 95% seen once. Specimen: naive CD4+ T cells sorted from blood. Subset of the sample: CD45RA+ positively selected. The origin of the receptors is a man between 18 and 29 years old in good health.

The chain employs TRBV14 and TRBJ1-3; no definite D call. The CDR3 runs to 16 residues. Germline CDR1 is SGHDN and CDR2 is FVKESK. V lost 2 bases, J lost 2 bases, and 13 bases lay in between. The CDR3 loop reads CASSQFDGSPGNTIYF. In nucleotides, the CDR3 is TGTGCCAGCAGCCAATTCGACGGCTCCCCTGGAAACACCATATATTTT.

The chain links TRBV29-1 to TRBJ2-3, with D perhaps TRBD1 (6 bases). The CDR3 loop spans 15 amino acids. Germline-derived CDR1 and CDR2 are SQVTM and ANQGSEA. V was shortened by 3 bases and J by 2 bases, with 15 bases between the two germline ends. CDR3 in amino acids: CSVEGRGVLTDTQYF. In nucleotides, the CDR3 is TGCAGCGTTGAGGGCAGGGGCGTACTCACAGATACGCAGTATTTT.

The table lists this clone with a few counts. The DNA of the CDR3 is TGTGCCAGCAGTTCCCCCGGAAACACTGAAGCTTTCTTT. Its protein is CASSSPGNTEAFF. The chain has TRBV6-5 and TRBJ1-1; no clear D. Germline lookup yields CDR1 MNHEY and CDR2 SVGAGI. V lost 4 bases, J lost 2 bases, and 8 bases lay in between. This CDR3 contains 13 residues.

The chain carries TRBV7-2 and TRBJ2-7, with D perhaps TRBD2 (6 bases). The V gene lost 5 bases and the J gene lost 0 bases, with 11 bases spanning the gap. CDR1 is SGHTA, CDR2 FQGNSA, per germline. This CDR3 is 14 amino acids long. The CDR3 DNA is TGTGCCAGCAGCCGTCCGGGGGTCTCCTACGAGCAGTACTTC. Translating it yields CASSRPGVSYEQYF.

This clone turned up a few times. The junction departs from the called germline gene at one end, perhaps through a read error. V and J are TRBV7-7 and TRBJ2-7; 10 nucleotides align to TRBD1. The length of the CDR3 is 14 residues. The germline CDR1 and CDR2 sequences are SSHAT and FNYEAQ (reference sequence). The CDR3 reads CASSPGQGGREQYF. In DNA, the CDR3 is TGTGCTAGCAGCCCTGGACAGGGGGGTCGGGAGCAGTACTTC. Full variable domain (outside the CDR3, taken from reference TRBV7-7 and TRBJ2-7): GAGVSQSPRYKVTKRGQDVTLRCDPISSHATLYWYQQALGQGPEFLTYFNYEAQPDKSGLPSDRFSAERPEGSISTLTIQRTEQRDSAMYRCASSPGQGGREQYFGPGTRLTVT.

The V and J genes are TRBV27 and TRBJ1-5; tentatively, D is TRBD1 (5 bases). Trimming left V 8 bases short and J 1 base short, with 12 bases between. This CDR3 is built from 14 residues. Germline V gives CDR1 MNHEY, CDR2 SMNVEV (reference sequence). This CDR3 is CASSGTPSNQPQHF. The CDR3 DNA follows: TGTGCCAGCTCCGGGACGCCGAGCAATCAGCCCCAGCATTTT.

V is TRBV6-6 and J is TRBJ2-7; no firm D call. Germline V gives CDR1 MNHNY, CDR2 SVGAGI (reference sequence). V was trimmed by 7 bases and J by 7 bases, leaving 5 bases between them. This CDR3 comprises 9 residues. The CDR3 DNA is TGTGCCAGCAAACGTGAGCAGTACTTC. This encodes CASKREQYF.